This T cell receptor beta chain comes out of a study of T cell responses to AZD1222 COVID-19 vaccine. Study observations and caveats: Repertoire sampling occurred only after the peak T cell response. Clonal diversity may have been underestimated in mostly white British donors.

Germline CDR1 is SEHNR and CDR2 is FQNEAQ (reference sequence). The junction had 14 bases not matched to a gene; V was cut back by 4 bases and J by 7 bases. The CDR3 is 18 residues long. With regard to this clone: Its target is unknown.

Sequenced by immunoSEQ multiplex PCR; TCRdb stores in-frame clones only, minus some. The repertoire holds about 96,000 clones, around 89% seen once, with roughly 1.7% in the top ten. The receptor was isolated from an adult in good health. Sample: peripheral blood, taken on day 0 of AZD1222 vaccination. The V gene is TRBV7-9, the J gene TRBJ2-3; the match to TRBD2 covers 13 bases. The CDR3 DNA follows: TGTGCCAGCAGCTCACCCGTCACTAGCGGGGGGGAGAGGCATACGCAGTATTTT. Its translation is CASSSPVTSGGERHTQYF.